The rows below give T cell receptor beta chains drawn from one sample of a study of T cell repertoires in cytomegalovirus infection. These receptors are not linked to any known antigen. From the reads, TCRdb called clonotypes with MiXCR, one entry per CDR3 protein. The sample consists of approximately 100,000 distinct CDR3 sequences, around 31% of them appearing once. Sequences were derived from CD8+ T cells from cultured PBMCs, sampled from culture after CMV antigen stimulation. These receptors were obtained from a human donor in good health (CMV status not recorded). Some clones in this sample may be carry-over from other donors' samples. The CDR3 runs from the conserved cysteine through the conserved F or W. A D gene is named only where the DNA matches it firmly. The size entry is marked missing in some rows and otherwise reads once, few, many or a size class.

V gene: TRBV28
clone size: .
J gene: TRBJ2-1
D gene: .
CDR3 protein: CASSLAREQFF
CDR3 DNA: TGTGCCAGCAGTTTAGCAAGGGAGCAGTTCTTC

V gene: TRBV20-1
clone size: few
J gene: TRBJ1-2
D gene: .
CDR3 protein: CSAREYGYTF
CDR3 DNA: TGCAGTGCTAGAGAGTATGGCTACACCTTC

V gene: TRBV27
clone size: few
J gene: TRBJ2-1
D gene: .
CDR3 protein: CASSLSVQNEQFF
CDR3 DNA: TGTGCCAGCAGTTTATCGGTGCAGAATGAGCAGTTCTTC

V gene: TRBV19
clone size: few
J gene: TRBJ2-7
D gene: .
CDR3 protein: CASSIDGAEQYF
CDR3 DNA: TGTGCCAGTAGTATAGATGGGGCCGAGCAGTACTTC

V gene: TRBV6-5
clone size: .
J gene: TRBJ2-1
D gene: TRBD2
CDR3 protein: CASRTSGGAYEQFF
CDR3 DNA: TGTGCCAGCAGAACTAGCGGGGGGGCCTATGAGCAGTTCTTC

V gene: TRBV5-4
clone size: few
J gene: TRBJ2-7
D gene: TRBD1
CDR3 protein: CASSWDRDYEQYF
CDR3 DNA: TGTGCCAGCAGTTGGGACAGGGACTACGAGCAGTACTTC

V gene: TRBV3-1
clone size: few
J gene: TRBJ2-7
D gene: .
CDR3 protein: CASSLPGAGEQYF
CDR3 DNA: TGTGCCAGCAGCCTCCCGGGGGCGGGCGAGCAGTACTTC

V gene: TRBV2
clone size: .
J gene: TRBJ1-5
D gene: .
CDR3 protein: CASSESSNQPQHF
CDR3 DNA: TGTGCCAGCAGTGAATCTTCAAATCAGCCCCAGCATTTT

V gene: TRBV5-6
clone size: .
J gene: TRBJ1-1
D gene: .
CDR3 protein: CASSLGGPSEAFF
CDR3 DNA: TGTGCCAGCAGCTTGGGAGGGCCGTCCGAAGCTTTCTTT

V gene: TRBV19
clone size: many
J gene: TRBJ1-1
D gene: .
CDR3 protein: CASSIGWGFTNTEAFF
CDR3 DNA: TGTGCCAGTAGTATCGGCTGGGGCTTTACAAACACTGAAGCTTTCTTT

V gene: TRBV27
clone size: .
J gene: TRBJ2-3
D gene: .
CDR3 protein: CASRTTYPTDTQYF
CDR3 DNA: TGTGCCAGCAGGACTACCTATCCCACAGATACGCAGTATTTT

V gene: TRBV20-1
clone size: .
J gene: TRBJ2-3
D gene: TRBD2
CDR3 protein: CSAYRRGESPTDTQYF
CDR3 DNA: TGCAGTGCCTACCGGCGGGGGGAATCACCCACAGATACGCAGTATTTT

V gene: TRBV27
clone size: many
J gene: TRBJ1-1
D gene: .
CDR3 protein: CASSPGRLNTEAFF
CDR3 DNA: TGTGCCAGCAGTCCCGGACGCCTGAACACTGAAGCTTTCTTT

V gene: TRBV19
clone size: few
J gene: TRBJ1-1
D gene: .
CDR3 protein: CASSIDRGGQEAFF
CDR3 DNA: TGTGCCAGTAGTATAGATCGCGGCGGCCAGGAAGCTTTCTTT

V gene: TRBV12-3/TRBV12-4
clone size: few
J gene: TRBJ2-1
D gene: TRBD1
CDR3 protein: CASSPPRDRERNEQFF
CDR3 DNA: TGTGCCAGCAGTCCCCCCCGGGACAGGGAACGCAATGAGCAGTTCTTC

V gene: TRBV28
clone size: .
J gene: TRBJ2-7
D gene: .
CDR3 protein: CASSFRGINEQYF
CDR3 DNA: TGTGCCAGCAGTTTCAGAGGGATCAACGAGCAGTACTTC

V gene: TRBV27
clone size: few
J gene: TRBJ2-1
D gene: TRBD2
CDR3 protein: CASKAGSANEQFF
CDR3 DNA: TGTGCCAGCAAAGCGGGGAGCGCCAATGAGCAGTTCTTC

V gene: TRBV28
clone size: .
J gene: TRBJ1-5
D gene: TRBD1
CDR3 protein: CASSRVGTEYSNQPQHF
CDR3 DNA: TGTGCCAGCAGCCGTGTCGGGACAGAATATAGCAATCAGCCCCAGCATTTT

V gene: TRBV6-6
clone size: .
J gene: TRBJ1-6
D gene: TRBD1
CDR3 protein: CASSSSGQGGYNSPLHF
CDR3 DNA: TGTGCCAGCAGCTCCTCGGGACAGGGAGGTTATAATTCACCCCTCCACTTT

V gene: TRBV20-1
clone size: many
J gene: TRBJ1-2
D gene: .
CDR3 protein: CSPFGTNYGYTF
CDR3 DNA: TGCAGTCCTTTCGGCACTAACTATGGCTACACCTTC

V gene: TRBV10-3
clone size: .
J gene: TRBJ2-7
D gene: TRBD1
CDR3 protein: CAVRQGSYEQYF
CDR3 DNA: TGTGCCGTCCGACAGGGATCCTACGAGCAGTACTTC

V gene: TRBV11-2
clone size: .
J gene: TRBJ2-3
D gene: TRBD2
CDR3 protein: CASSIGGSTDTQYF
CDR3 DNA: TGTGCCAGCAGCATCGGGGGGAGCACAGATACGCAGTATTTT

V gene: TRBV7-7
clone size: .
J gene: TRBJ2-5
D gene: .
CDR3 protein: CASSSSLGPETQYF
CDR3 DNA: TGTGCCAGCAGCTCCTCGCTTGGTCCCGAGACCCAGTACTTC

V gene: TRBV20-1
clone size: few
J gene: TRBJ2-1
D gene: TRBD1
CDR3 protein: CSARELTWDSNEQFF
CDR3 DNA: TGCAGTGCTAGGGAGTTAACTTGGGACAGCAATGAGCAGTTCTTC

V gene: TRBV29-1
clone size: few
J gene: TRBJ1-2
D gene: TRBD1
CDR3 protein: CSVEVGTENNYGYTF
CDR3 DNA: TGCAGCGTTGAAGTCGGGACAGAAAATAACTATGGCTACACCTTC

V gene: TRBV27
clone size: .
J gene: TRBJ2-1
D gene: TRBD2
CDR3 protein: CASTDGGDYNEQFF
CDR3 DNA: TGTGCCAGCACCGACGGGGGGGATTACAATGAGCAGTTCTTC

V gene: TRBV12-3/TRBV12-4
clone size: many
J gene: TRBJ2-5
D gene: .
CDR3 protein: CASNPPQGTTETQYF
CDR3 DNA: TGTGCCAGCAACCCGCCGCAGGGGACGACAGAGACCCAGTACTTC

V gene: TRBV28
clone size: few
J gene: TRBJ2-2
D gene: .
CDR3 protein: CASSLLRGDTGELFF
CDR3 DNA: TGTGCCAGCAGTTTATTGCGGGGAGACACCGGGGAGCTGTTTTTT

V gene: TRBV7-9
clone size: few
J gene: TRBJ2-7
D gene: TRBD2
CDR3 protein: CASERGGGSYEQYF
CDR3 DNA: TGTGCCAGCGAACGGGGGGGAGGCTCCTACGAGCAGTACTTC

V gene: TRBV27
clone size: few
J gene: TRBJ1-2
D gene: .
CDR3 protein: CASSPDRANYGYTF
CDR3 DNA: TGTGCCAGCAGTCCCGACAGAGCTAACTATGGCTACACCTTC

V gene: TRBV4-2
clone size: .
J gene: TRBJ2-1
D gene: TRBD2
CDR3 protein: CASSQVRERGGKYNEQFF
CDR3 DNA: TGTGCCAGCAGCCAAGTGAGGGAGCGGGGGGGGAAATACAATGAGCAGTTCTTC

V gene: TRBV28
clone size: .
J gene: TRBJ2-5
D gene: TRBD2
CDR3 protein: CASSPLGVTSTAAGGETQYF
CDR3 DNA: TGTGCCAGCAGCCCTTTAGGGGTGACTAGCACCGCAGCGGGTGGAGAGACCCAGTACTTC

V gene: TRBV20-1
clone size: .
J gene: TRBJ2-3
D gene: TRBD1
CDR3 protein: CSARGRTGDADTQYF
CDR3 DNA: TGCAGTGCTAGAGGTCGGACAGGGGATGCAGATACGCAGTATTTT

V gene: TRBV7-6
clone size: .
J gene: TRBJ1-3
D gene: .
CDR3 protein: CASSPDGNTIYF
CDR3 DNA: TGTGCCAGCAGCCCGGATGGAAACACCATATATTTT

V gene: TRBV7-2
clone size: many
J gene: TRBJ2-5
D gene: .
CDR3 protein: CASSSRSDFRETQYF
CDR3 DNA: TGTGCCAGCAGCTCCCGAAGTGACTTCCGGGAGACCCAGTACTTC

V gene: TRBV7-9
clone size: few
J gene: TRBJ2-7
D gene: .
CDR3 protein: CASSEPGRAHEQYF
CDR3 DNA: TGTGCCAGCAGTGAGCCAGGACGAGCCCACGAGCAGTACTTC

V gene: TRBV6-1
clone size: .
J gene: TRBJ2-5
D gene: TRBD2
CDR3 protein: CASSLASGNLETQYF
CDR3 DNA: TGTGCCAGCAGCTTAGCTAGCGGGAACCTAGAGACCCAGTACTTC

V gene: TRBV7-9
clone size: many
J gene: TRBJ2-7
D gene: TRBD1
CDR3 protein: CASSQGQGSYEQYF
CDR3 DNA: TGTGCCAGCAGCCAAGGACAGGGATCCTACGAGCAGTACTTC

V gene: TRBV5-5
clone size: few
J gene: TRBJ2-1
D gene: .
CDR3 protein: CASSETWSSYNEQFF
CDR3 DNA: TGTGCCAGCAGCGAAACATGGAGCTCCTACAATGAGCAGTTCTTC

V gene: TRBV7-9
clone size: .
J gene: TRBJ2-2
D gene: TRBD1
CDR3 protein: CASSLVGTGDTGELFF
CDR3 DNA: TGTGCCAGCAGCTTAGTCGGTACAGGGGACACCGGGGAGCTGTTTTTT

V gene: TRBV6-5
clone size: .
J gene: TRBJ1-1
D gene: .
CDR3 protein: CASSYSVNTEAFF
CDR3 DNA: TGTGCCAGCAGTTACTCGGTGAACACTGAAGCTTTCTTT

V gene: TRBV6-5
clone size: .
J gene: TRBJ1-2
D gene: .
CDR3 protein: CASSYGGWDGYTF
CDR3 DNA: TGTGCCAGCAGTTACGGGGGCTGGGATGGCTACACCTTC

V gene: TRBV28
clone size: few
J gene: TRBJ1-5
D gene: .
CDR3 protein: CASSFRPNNQPQHF
CDR3 DNA: TGTGCCAGCAGTTTCAGACCGAATAATCAGCCCCAGCATTTT

V gene: TRBV6-2/TRBV6-3
clone size: few
J gene: TRBJ1-1
D gene: TRBD1
CDR3 protein: CASRYRGGTEAFF
CDR3 DNA: TGTGCCAGCAGGTACAGGGGGGGCACTGAAGCTTTCTTT

V gene: TRBV7-8
clone size: .
J gene: TRBJ2-2
D gene: .
CDR3 protein: CACNGGTGELFF
CDR3 DNA: TGTGCCTGTAACGGCGGGACCGGGGAGCTGTTTTTT

V gene: TRBV12-3/TRBV12-4
clone size: .
J gene: TRBJ2-3
D gene: TRBD2
CDR3 protein: CASSLGAGALTDTQYF
CDR3 DNA: TGTGCCAGCAGTTTGGGAGCGGGGGCCCTCACAGATACGCAGTATTTT

V gene: TRBV28
clone size: many
J gene: TRBJ2-7
D gene: .
CDR3 protein: CASSPRALQGEQYF
CDR3 DNA: TGTGCCAGCAGTCCTAGGGCTTTGCAGGGCGAGCAGTACTTC

V gene: TRBV27
clone size: .
J gene: TRBJ1-1
D gene: TRBD1
CDR3 protein: CASSIDRGQVEAFF
CDR3 DNA: TGTGCCAGCAGTATAGACAGGGGGCAGGTTGAAGCTTTCTTT

V gene: TRBV5-6
clone size: .
J gene: TRBJ2-7
D gene: .
CDR3 protein: CASSFRQRPYEQYF
CDR3 DNA: TGTGCCAGCAGCTTCCGGCAGAGACCCTACGAGCAGTACTTC

V gene: TRBV4-1
clone size: few
J gene: TRBJ2-7
D gene: .
CDR3 protein: CASSPETGSYEQYF
CDR3 DNA: TGCGCCAGCAGCCCAGAAACGGGCTCCTACGAGCAGTACTTC

V gene: TRBV7-2
clone size: many
J gene: TRBJ1-1
D gene: .
CDR3 protein: CASSENLQGLEAFF
CDR3 DNA: TGTGCCAGCAGCGAAAATCTGCAGGGTCTAGAAGCTTTCTTT

V gene: TRBV7-2
clone size: .
J gene: TRBJ1-3
D gene: TRBD1
CDR3 protein: CASSPWGQGVGNTIYF
CDR3 DNA: TGTGCCAGCAGCCCCTGGGGACAGGGAGTGGGAAACACCATATATTTT

V gene: TRBV29-1
clone size: few
J gene: TRBJ2-2
D gene: .
CDR3 protein: CSAEGWGSGELFF
CDR3 DNA: TGCAGCGCCGAAGGGTGGGGTTCGGGGGAGCTGTTTTTT

V gene: TRBV5-5
clone size: .
J gene: TRBJ2-5
D gene: .
CDR3 protein: CASSLEGARETQYF
CDR3 DNA: TGTGCCAGCAGCTTGGAAGGGGCTCGGGAGACCCAGTACTTC